The entry below gives a single T cell receptor (beta chain) sequence along with its context. Its antigen is not yet known. Base-call qualities are not available, and no considerably larger clone is one nucleotide away. CDR1 SNHLY and CDR2 FYNNEI were looked up in the germline V gene. The CDR3 runs 15 amino acids, cysteine and phenylalanine included. Only CDR3 DNA is held: 45 bases, read in frame from base 1. Relative to germline, V is missing 4 bases and J is missing 4 bases, with 4 bases of the junction outside any gene match. The data were taken from a study of cytomegalovirus exposure and HLA in healthy donors (dated by TCRdb to about 2017). Regarding the study in general: An earlier analysis of fewer than 750 of the donors reported 250 to 300 Gb of sequence data and 100 million to 120 million unique TCR beta sequences obtained from around 180 million T cells. Because of strong linkage in the cohort, roughly five DR-DQ haplotypes were treated as single units for association and clustering. The study aimed to test whether cataloging public T cell receptors could reveal signatures of past pathogen exposure. HLA typing covered class I and class II loci at four-digit resolution. To decide whether each TCR beta V gene segment behaved as functional or pseudogenic, an earlier analysis of some 600 of the donors relied on high-throughput TCR beta sequencing. Every repertoire in the discovery cohort had been generated on one and the same sequencing platform. On average, over 200,000 unique TCR beta nucleotide sequences were sequenced per donor among a few hundred genotyped donors of the cohort, with approximately 18% of those sequences being non-productive. A later genetic analysis used genome-wide SNP genotypes for about 65% of the roughly 670 donors, treating that subset as a discovery cohort. Of the roughly 410 genotyped donors, 81% were placed in the genetic ancestry cluster associated with self-reported Caucasian donors. Using immunosequencing, the study profiled T cell repertoires from around 670 subjects and related those repertoires to cytomegalovirus serostatus. The study combined high-throughput TCR immunosequencing, statistical association of individual TCRs with disease status, and machine learning to predict cytomegalovirus infection status. Rather than using new phenotypic data, the later analysis identified candidate immune exposures from TCR beta sequences and from how often those sequences occurred across donors. Roughly 300 gigabases of sequencing data and approximately 84 million unique TCR sequences were included in an early release covering about 700 HLA-typed donors. A later analysis re-analyzed previously published TCR beta repertoires from 666 donors and added high-resolution HLA genotyping to study TCR occurrence patterns. In addition to the first cohort of approximately 670 subjects, a separate validation cohort of approximately 130 different subjects was used. Typing coverage differed by locus: A, B, C, DRB1 and DQB1 were typed in roughly 620-630 donors, DQA1 in about 510, DPA1 in some 570, and DPB1 in 472. Donor age, sex, ethnicity and CMV serostatus were collected together with the repertoire data. Overall study outcomes, separate from this receptor: A later genetic analysis associated a missense DCLRE1C variant with V-gene and J-gene trimming of TCR beta chains, and an independent cohort replicated the association. Some IMGT-functional V segments, including TRBV6-2 and TRBV6-3, could not be told apart with the 87-base-pair reads, so those segments were excluded. The authors suggested that the approach could potentially be generalized to other disease states and immunological phenotypes. A cluster of highly shared sequence variants was judged likely to represent a technical artifact of the sequencing pipeline. Correlated functional status among segregating V segments might reflect linkage disequilibrium, but an unknown experimental factor could not be ruled out. The classifier was reported to diagnose cytomegalovirus status with high specificity and sensitivity in both the original and validation cohorts. Presence/absence analyses assumed roughly uniform sequencing depth across donors, an assumption that may not hold. In an earlier analysis of some 500 of the donors, most TCR beta V segments appeared in productive rearrangements about 87% or about 30% of the time, broadly matching IMGT annotations. When HLA alleles, especially DR and DQ, strongly co-occurred, attributing TCR associations to individual alleles was difficult. In a later analysis, the rate of TCR association differed among HLA loci, with DRB1 alleles having the most associated TCRs and HLA-C alleles having the fewest. In this cohort, only TCR beta chains were sequenced, and detectable features were limited by the absence of alpha or paired-chain data. Because counts were too low, fewer than 20 rarely observed V segments, including chromosome 9 orphons, were excluded from the earlier analysis of a few hundred of the donors. In vitro tests confirmed that a few of the cytomegalovirus-associated TCR beta chains recognize cytomegalovirus antigens. Most CMV-associated TCR beta chains appeared to be HLA-restricted in a later analysis, and the HLA associations seemed to be driven largely by CMV exposure. According to a later genetic analysis, donors in an Asian-associated ancestry cluster had fewer N-insertions in productive TCRs than the roughly 700-donor mean. A further reported finding was that TCR beta sequences accurately predicted the HLA-A and HLA-B alleles for most subjects in the first cohort. A total of 150 or so TCR beta chains were listed by the study as associated with cytomegalovirus. Because HLA typing was missing for some donors at each locus, association tests included only the typed subset. While some public TCRs were present in many individuals, most TCR sequences turned up only very rarely across donors. A later analysis associated 16,951 TCR beta sequences with specific HLA alleles at a false discovery rate of 0.05. The only immune exposure information available for the cohort was CMV serostatus. In a later analysis, HLA-associated TCR beta chains were found to be more clonally expanded and to have lower generation probabilities than equally common non-associated chains. A later analysis reported that several top co-occurrence clusters appeared linked to parvovirus B19, influenza, CMV and Epstein-Barr virus.

Receptor libraries were prepared by the immunoSEQ multiplex PCR assay. For the multiplex PCR, a mixture combining 60 forward primers for TCR Vbeta segments and 13 reverse primers for TCR Jbeta segments was used. The CDR3 region of rearranged TCR beta genes was amplified from genomic DNA with a multiplex PCR assay. The amplified TCR beta libraries were sequenced on the Illumina HiSeq System as 87-base-pair reads. The original pipeline was this. A later analysis tallied about 77 million unique TCR beta chains across the 640 or so repertoires, and some 10 million of those chains were shared by two or more donors. A nearest-neighbor algorithm error-corrected the raw reads and collapsed the reads into unique sequences, merging closely related sequences to remove PCR and sequencing errors. V, D and J gene segments were assigned by aligning CDR3 sequences to IMGT reference sequences. For a sequence to be retained, a match of at least six nucleotides to both a V gene segment and a J gene segment was required. A rearrangement was called productive if the CDR3 had no stop codons and remained in frame with V and J, and every other rearrangement was called non-productive. Following IMGT convention, CDR3 was defined as the stretch from the second conserved V-encoded cysteine to the conserved J-encoded phenylalanine. Sequences without an unambiguous match to a single V gene segment were excluded from the earlier analysis of approximately 600 of the donors. An earlier analysis of approximately 590 of the donors classified V segments as functional when productive rearrangements were above 56.7% and as segregating when the standard deviation between donors was above 5%. To diagnose cytomegalovirus status from the catalog of TCR beta chain sequences, a statistical classification framework was built. In a later analysis, V and J genes were assigned by comparing TCR nucleotide sequences against IMGT/GENE-DB human TR gene sequences. The TCRdist pipeline was used in a later analysis to assign CDR3 sequences and most-parsimonious VDJ recombination scenarios. A later analysis defined each TCR beta chain by its CDR3 amino acid sequence plus V-gene family, and excluded reads lacking a unique V-gene family. As a way to deal with suspected cross-contamination and a sequencing artifact, a later analysis dropped more than 500 nucleotide sequences that were highly shared and had low generation probability. In a later analysis, a clonal expansion index was calculated for each public chain from normalized within-repertoire ranks of inferred template counts. Generation probabilities in a later analysis came from a VDJ recombination model fitted to out-of-frame rearrangements, and those results were checked against IGoR. Hypergeometric tests were used in a later analysis to score TCR-TCR, TCR-HLA and TCR-CMV co-occurrence, with a repertoire-size bias correction applied to the TCR pairs. To estimate false discovery rates, a later analysis permuted the HLA or CMV assignments 20 times. In a later analysis, co-occurring TCRs were grouped with DBSCAN, and TCRdist sequence similarity was added when clustering was performed within HLA-allele-positive subsets. Repertoires with fewer than 30,000 or more than 120,000 public chains were left out of co-occurrence clustering, as were a handful of repertoires with anomalous nucleotide sharing. TCRdb retrieved this table from immuneACCESS and kept in-frame rearrangements only. Not all clones are present; in checked studies, unresolved V genes account for under half, and no reason is known for the remainder. D and trimming were read from the DNA, whereas the V and J calls and clone size are those reported in that table. For this sample the table gives 60,000 to 80,000 clones, of which almost 80% were detected only once. Roughly 3.1% of the sample goes to the ten largest clones.

The cohort consisted of 600 or so healthy bone marrow donors. All cohort members were sampled while nominally healthy, although unrecorded immune exposures were likely present. The donor tested CMV seropositive, placing the donor among the 289 seropositive members of the cohort. Each donor provided a peripheral blood sample, and peripheral blood mononuclear cells were used for TCR beta sequencing. The Qiagen DNeasy Blood Extraction Kit was used to extract genomic DNA from the blood cell samples. The chain links TRBV2 with TRBJ1-6, and 7 junction bases match TRBD1. The clonotype comes from a girl aged 10 to 17 in good health and CMV-seropositive. The sample was PBMCs. The CDR3 region: CASSAGQSYNSPLHF. The DNA sequence follows: TGTGCCAGCAGTGCGGGACAGTCTTATAATTCACCCCTCCACTTT.